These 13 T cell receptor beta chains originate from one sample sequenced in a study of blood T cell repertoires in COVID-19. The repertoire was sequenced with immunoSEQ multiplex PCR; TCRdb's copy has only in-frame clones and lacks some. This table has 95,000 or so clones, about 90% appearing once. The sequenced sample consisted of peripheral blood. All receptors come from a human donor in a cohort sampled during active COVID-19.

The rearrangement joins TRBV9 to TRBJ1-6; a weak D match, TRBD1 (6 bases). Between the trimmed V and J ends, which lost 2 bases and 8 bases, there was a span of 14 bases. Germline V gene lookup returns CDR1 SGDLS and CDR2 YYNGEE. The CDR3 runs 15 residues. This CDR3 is CASSVSGTLDSPLHF. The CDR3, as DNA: TGTGCCAGCAGCGTGTCCGGGACATTGGATTCACCCCTCCACTTT. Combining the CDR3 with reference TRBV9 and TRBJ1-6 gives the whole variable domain DSGVTQTPKHLITATGQRVTLRCSPRSGDLSVYWYQQSLDQGLQFLIQYYNGEERAKGNILERFSAQQFPDLHSELNLSSLELGDSALYFCASSVSGTLDSPLHFGNGTRLTVT.

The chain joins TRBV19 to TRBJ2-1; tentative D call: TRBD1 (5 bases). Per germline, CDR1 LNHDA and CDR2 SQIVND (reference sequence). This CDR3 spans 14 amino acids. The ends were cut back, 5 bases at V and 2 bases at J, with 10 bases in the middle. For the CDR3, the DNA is TGTGCCAGTAGTCCCGACAGAACCTACAATGAGCAGTTCTTC. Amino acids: CASSPDRTYNEQFF.

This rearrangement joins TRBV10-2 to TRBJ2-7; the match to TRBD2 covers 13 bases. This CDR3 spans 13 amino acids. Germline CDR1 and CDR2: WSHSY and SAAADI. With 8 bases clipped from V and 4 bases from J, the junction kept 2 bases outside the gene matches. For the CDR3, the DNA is TGCGCCAGCCGGACTAGCGGGGGTTACGAGCAGTACTTC. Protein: CASRTSGGYEQYF.

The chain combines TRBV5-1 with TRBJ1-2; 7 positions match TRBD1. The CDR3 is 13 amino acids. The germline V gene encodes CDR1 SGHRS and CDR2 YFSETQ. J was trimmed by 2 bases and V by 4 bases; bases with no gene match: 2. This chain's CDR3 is CASSMTGNYGYTF. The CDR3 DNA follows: TGCGCCAGCAGCATGACAGGGAACTATGGCTACACCTTC.

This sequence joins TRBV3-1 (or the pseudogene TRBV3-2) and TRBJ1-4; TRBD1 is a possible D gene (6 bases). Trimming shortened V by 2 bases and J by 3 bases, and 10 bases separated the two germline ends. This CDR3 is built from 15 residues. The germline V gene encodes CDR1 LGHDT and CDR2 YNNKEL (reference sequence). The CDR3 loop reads CASSQYRAANEKLFF. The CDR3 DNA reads TGTGCCAGCAGCCAATACAGGGCGGCTAATGAAAAACTGTTTTTT.

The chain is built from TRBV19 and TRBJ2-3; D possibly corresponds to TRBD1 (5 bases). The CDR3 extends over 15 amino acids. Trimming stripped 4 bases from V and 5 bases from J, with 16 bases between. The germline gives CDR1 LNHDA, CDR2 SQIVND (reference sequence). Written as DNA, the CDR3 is TGTGCCAGTAGTAAGCTCGGCAGGGAAGGAGATACGCAGTATTTT. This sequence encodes CASSKLGREGDTQYF.

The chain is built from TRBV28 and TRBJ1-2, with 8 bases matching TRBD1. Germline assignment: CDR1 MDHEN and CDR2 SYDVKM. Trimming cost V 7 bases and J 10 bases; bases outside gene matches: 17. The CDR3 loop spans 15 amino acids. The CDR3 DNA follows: TGTGCCAGCACCCAGTTTGTGTCAGGGGGCTTTTCCTACACCTTC. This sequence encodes CASTQFVSGGFSYTF.

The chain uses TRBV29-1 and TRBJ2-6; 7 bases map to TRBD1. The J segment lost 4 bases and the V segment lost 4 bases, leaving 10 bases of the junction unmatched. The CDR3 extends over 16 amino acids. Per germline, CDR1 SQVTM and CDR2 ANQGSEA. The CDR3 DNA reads TGCAGCGTTGTAGGACAGGCTTTTTCAGGGGCCAACGTCCTGACTTTC. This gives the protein CSVVGQAFSGANVLTF.

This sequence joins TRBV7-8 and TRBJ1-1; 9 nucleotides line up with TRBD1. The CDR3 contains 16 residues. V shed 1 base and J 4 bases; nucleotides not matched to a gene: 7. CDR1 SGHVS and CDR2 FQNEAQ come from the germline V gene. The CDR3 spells CASSLGGRTGVTEAFF. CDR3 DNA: TGTGCCAGCAGCTTAGGGGGACGGACAGGGGTCACTGAAGCTTTCTTT.

DNA for the CDR3: TGTGCCACCAGCAGAGGGCGGCAATCTGGAAACACCATATATTTT. Translation gives CATSRGRQSGNTIYF. This sequence joins TRBV15 and TRBJ1-3; D gene ambiguous. Germline V gives CDR1 LNHNV, CDR2 YYDKDF (reference sequence). V was trimmed by 1 base and J by 1 base, leaving 8 bases between them. The CDR3 is 15 amino acids.

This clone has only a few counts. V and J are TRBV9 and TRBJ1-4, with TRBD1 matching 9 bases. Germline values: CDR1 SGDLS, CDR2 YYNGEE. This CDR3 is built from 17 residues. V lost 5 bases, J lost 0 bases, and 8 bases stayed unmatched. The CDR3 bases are TGTGCCAGCAGGCATCGGACAGGGGAAGCAACTAATGAAAAACTGTTTTTT. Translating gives CASRHRTGEATNEKLFF.

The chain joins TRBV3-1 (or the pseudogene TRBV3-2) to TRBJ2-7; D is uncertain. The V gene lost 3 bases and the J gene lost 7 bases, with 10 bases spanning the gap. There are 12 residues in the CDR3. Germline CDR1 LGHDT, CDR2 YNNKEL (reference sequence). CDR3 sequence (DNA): TGTGCCAGCAGCCAGAGCATAGTGGAGCAGTACTTC. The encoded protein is CASSQSIVEQYF.

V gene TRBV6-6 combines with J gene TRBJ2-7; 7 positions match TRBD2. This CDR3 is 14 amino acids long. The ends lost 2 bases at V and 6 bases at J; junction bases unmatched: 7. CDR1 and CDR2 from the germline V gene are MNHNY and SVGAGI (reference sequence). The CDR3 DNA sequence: TGTGCCAGCAGTTACGGGGGGGTGGTAGGCGAGCAGTACTTC. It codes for CASSYGGVVGEQYF.